A selection of T cell receptor beta chains follows, all from one sample in a study of tumor-infiltrating lymphocytes in primary liver carcinoma. Each CDR3 protein is one row after TCRdb ran MiXCR on the multiplex PCR reads. This table holds more than 20,000 distinct CDR3 sequences, approximately 80% found once. The specimen sequenced was liver tumor tissue from sampling region 2. These receptor sequences come from a woman in her twenties or thirties with primary liver carcinoma and hepatitis B virus infection. CDR3s include the opening cysteine and the closing phenylalanine or tryptophan. The order of the fields is V gene, J gene, CDR3 protein.

>TRBV11-2|TRBJ2-7
CASNPASEKYF
>TRBV4-2|TRBJ2-2
CSSSQVFFGREPTKNAGGLFF
>TRBV28|TRBJ2-3
CVSGWVDTQYF
>TRBV5-6|TRBJ2-2
CASTLAPRVTGELFF
>TRBV29-1|TRBJ2-3
CSAPRASGSRLDTQYF
>TRBV6-5|TRBJ2-2
CACSPRAGLTGELFF
>TRBV2|TRBJ1-1
CVSRTDSNTETFF
>TRBV12-3/TRBV12-4|NA
CTSSTYPESEETQFF
>TRBV11-2|TRBJ1-4
CTSSLWGGKLFF
>TRBV2|TRBJ1-5
CASSIGFDQPQHF
>TRBV24-1|TRBJ2-7
CATSDGLGTLSGEQYF
>TRBV9|TRBJ1-1
CASSVAKSGTEAFF
>TRBV12-3/TRBV12-4|TRBJ2-7
CASLQSGTHGYEQYF
>TRBV28|TRBJ2-7
CASKGDKSPYDQYF
>TRBV6-6|TRBJ1-6
CASNYTWMDSALHF
>TRBV11-3|TRBJ2-1
CASSRLAGGGYEQSF
>TRBV7-3|TRBJ2-5
CASRSTSGSKEAQYF
>TRBV12-1|TRBJ2-3
CATSSELAGDTDTQYF
>TRBV13|TRBJ2-1
CASSTWTSGAYNEQFF
>TRBV5-4|TRBJ2-3
CASSVDGHPPHTDTQYF
>TRBV4-3|TRBJ2-1
CAGNQKVAGARDEQFF
>TRBV6-5|TRBJ1-1
CASTEGIYTEAFF
>TRBV11-2|TRBJ2-5
CASGPRQIETQYF
>TRBV12-3/TRBV12-4|TRBJ2-3
CGSSLAWGIGTDTQYF
>TRBV5-1|TRBJ1-1
CDGSPEGNTEAFF
>TRBV5-1|TRBJ2-7
CTSSLRGTDEQYF
>TRBV10-3|TRBJ2-5
CAGSESATSQETQYF
>TRBV7-9|TRBJ2-1
CASSPSAAAGERFF
>TRBV29-1|TRBJ2-7
CSGRVAYEQYF
>TRBV7-3|TRBJ2-2
CASSLSPGSTGELFF
>TRBV28|NA
CANSFGFSGIGYGTQFF
>TRBV12-3/TRBV12-4|TRBJ1-5
CASSTQGQPQHF
>TRBV11-2|TRBJ2-2
CASSLPREGGPNTGELFF
>TRBV6-5|TRBJ2-2
CAGSYLGPVNTGELFF
>TRBV28|TRBJ2-1
CASSVDRFEQFF
>TRBV6-5|TRBJ2-2
CASSPQPLGPGELFF
>TRBV10-3|TRBJ2-1
CAISPTATLSGQFF
>TRBV28|TRBJ2-7
CASSFRLEQYF
>TRBV4-3|TRBJ2-3
CASSCRIGDSPSWRQYF
>TRBV7-2|TRBJ2-3
CASSLFGLPTSTDTQYF
>TRBV5-6|TRBJ2-1
CASSPSAYNEQFF
>TRBV11-2|TRBJ2-1
CDSSRGGPNPEQFF
>TRBV12-3/TRBV12-4|TRBJ2-5
CISSTYPGSEKTQYF
>TRBV28|TRBJ2-3
CDSSFAKQGRLTDTQYF
>TRBV6-2/TRBV6-3|TRBJ2-6
CASQDPPAGGYGGANVPIF
>TRBV5-6|TRBJ2-2
CDSSLVSRVTGELSF
>TRBV28|TRBJ1-1
CAGRPYPNTEAFF
>TRBV4-3|TRBJ2-1
CASSQKAAGARDEQFF
>TRBV4-1|TRBJ2-1
CTSSQPSMDEQFF
>TRBV11-2|TRBJ2-7
CARSLVGGLGEQYF
>TRBV28|TRBJ1-5
CVCREVPNQPQHF
>TRBV28|TRBJ2-5
CASSLRGAWEAQYF
>TRBV5-1|TRBJ2-7
CPSSFTSGGTYEQYF
>TRBV29-1|TRBJ1-2
CSVVPWGVDYTF